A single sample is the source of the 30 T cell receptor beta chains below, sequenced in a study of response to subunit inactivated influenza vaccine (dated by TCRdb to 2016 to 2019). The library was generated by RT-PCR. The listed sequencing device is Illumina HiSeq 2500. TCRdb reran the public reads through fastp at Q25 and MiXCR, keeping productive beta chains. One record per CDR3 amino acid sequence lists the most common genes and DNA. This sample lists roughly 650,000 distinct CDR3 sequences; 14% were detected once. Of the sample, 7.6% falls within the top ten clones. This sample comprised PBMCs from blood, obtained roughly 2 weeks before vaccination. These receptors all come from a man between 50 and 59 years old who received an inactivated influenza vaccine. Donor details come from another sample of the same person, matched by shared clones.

CDR3 bases: TGCAGCGTTGGGACAGCCCTCTACGAGCAGTACTTC. Amino acids: CSVGTALYEQYF. The chain carries TRBV29-1 and TRBJ2-7, with D maybe TRBD1 (6 bases). The CDR3 runs to 12 residues. Deletions cut 4 bases from V and 3 bases from J, with 10 bases between. Germline lookup yields CDR1 SQVTM and CDR2 ANQGSEA.

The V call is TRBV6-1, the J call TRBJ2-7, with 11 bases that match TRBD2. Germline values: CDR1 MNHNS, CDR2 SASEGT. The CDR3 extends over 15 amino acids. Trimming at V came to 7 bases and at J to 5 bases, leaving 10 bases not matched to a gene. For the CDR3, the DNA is TGTGCCAGCATCCATACTAGCGGGAGCTTCGACGAGCAGTACTTC. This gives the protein CASIHTSGSFDEQYF.

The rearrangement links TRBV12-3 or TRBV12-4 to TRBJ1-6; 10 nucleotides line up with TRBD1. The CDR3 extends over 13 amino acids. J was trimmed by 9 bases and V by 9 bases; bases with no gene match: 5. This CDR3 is CASAGQGISPLHF. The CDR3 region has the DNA TGTGCCAGTGCGGGACAGGGGATTTCACCCCTCCACTTT.

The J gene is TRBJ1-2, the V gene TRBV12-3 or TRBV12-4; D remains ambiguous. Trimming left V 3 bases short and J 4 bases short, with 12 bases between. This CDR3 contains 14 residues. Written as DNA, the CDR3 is TGTGCCAGCAGTTTGTCGGGGAGCCCCTATGGCTACACCTTC. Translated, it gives CASSLSGSPYGYTF.

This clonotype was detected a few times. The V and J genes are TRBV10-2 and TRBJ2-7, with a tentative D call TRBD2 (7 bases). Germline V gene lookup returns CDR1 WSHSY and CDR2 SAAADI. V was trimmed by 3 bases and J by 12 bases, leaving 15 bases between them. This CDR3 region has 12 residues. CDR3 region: CASSDLRGGVYF. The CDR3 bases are TGCGCCAGCAGTGATTTGAGGGGGGGAGTGTACTTC.

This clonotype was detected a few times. The CDR3 spells CASSGGGSGNQPQHF. The CDR3 region has the DNA TGTGCCAGCAGTGGAGGGGGCTCTGGCAATCAGCCCCAGCATTTT. The rearrangement joins TRBV2 to TRBJ1-5, with 7 bases that match TRBD1. J lost 2 bases, V lost 4 bases, and 5 bases had no gene match. The germline V gene encodes CDR1 SNHLY and CDR2 FYNNEI. The CDR3 extends over 15 amino acids.

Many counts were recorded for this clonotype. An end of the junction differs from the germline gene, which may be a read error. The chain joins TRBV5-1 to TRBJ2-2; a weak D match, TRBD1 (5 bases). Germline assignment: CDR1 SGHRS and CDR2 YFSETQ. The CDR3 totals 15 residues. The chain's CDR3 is CASSFGRANSGELFF. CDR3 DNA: TGCGCCAGCAGCTTTGGCAGGGCGAACAGCGGGGAGCTGTTTTTT.

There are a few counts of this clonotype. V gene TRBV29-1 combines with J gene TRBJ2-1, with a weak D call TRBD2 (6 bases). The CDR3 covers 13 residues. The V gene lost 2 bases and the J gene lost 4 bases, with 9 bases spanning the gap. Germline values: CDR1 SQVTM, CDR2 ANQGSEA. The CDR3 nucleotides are TGCAGCGTTGAAAGGGAGGTTTACAATGAGCAGTTCTTC. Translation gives CSVEREVYNEQFF.

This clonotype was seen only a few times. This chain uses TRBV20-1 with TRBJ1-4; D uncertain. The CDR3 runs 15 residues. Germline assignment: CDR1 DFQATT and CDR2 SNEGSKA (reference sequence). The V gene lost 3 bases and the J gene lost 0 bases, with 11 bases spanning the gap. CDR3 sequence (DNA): TGCAGTGCTAGCCGACGACAAGCAACTAATGAAAAACTGTTTTTT. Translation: CSASRRQATNEKLFF.

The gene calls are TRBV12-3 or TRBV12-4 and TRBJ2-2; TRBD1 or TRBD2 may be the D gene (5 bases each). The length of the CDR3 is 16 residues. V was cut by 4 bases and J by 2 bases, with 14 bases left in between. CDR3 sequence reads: CASSSPGRINTGELFF. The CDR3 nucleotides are TGTGCCAGCAGTTCTCCGGGACGAATTAACACCGGGGAGCTGTTTTTT.

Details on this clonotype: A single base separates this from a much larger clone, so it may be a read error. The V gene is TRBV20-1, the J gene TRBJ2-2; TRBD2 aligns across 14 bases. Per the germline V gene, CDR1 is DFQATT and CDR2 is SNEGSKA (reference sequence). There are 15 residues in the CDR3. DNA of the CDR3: TGCAGTGCTAGAAGGACTAGCGGGAGGACCGGGGGGCTGTTTTTT. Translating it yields CSARRTSGRTGGLFF.

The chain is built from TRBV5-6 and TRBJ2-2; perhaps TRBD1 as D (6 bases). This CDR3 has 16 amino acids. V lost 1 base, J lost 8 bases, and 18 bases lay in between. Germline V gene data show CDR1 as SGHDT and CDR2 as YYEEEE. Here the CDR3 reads CASSLLGQGFIGELFF. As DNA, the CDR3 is TGTGCCAGCAGCTTGTTGGGACAAGGGTTTATTGGGGAGCTGTTTTTT.

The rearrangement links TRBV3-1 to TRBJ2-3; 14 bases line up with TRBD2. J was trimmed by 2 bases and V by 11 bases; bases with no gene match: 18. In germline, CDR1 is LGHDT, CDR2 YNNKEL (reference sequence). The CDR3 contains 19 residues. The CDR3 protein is CAFSSIRTSGGPVTDTQYF. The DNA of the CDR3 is TGTGCCTTCAGCTCAATCAGGACTAGCGGGGGGCCGGTCACAGATACGCAGTATTTT.

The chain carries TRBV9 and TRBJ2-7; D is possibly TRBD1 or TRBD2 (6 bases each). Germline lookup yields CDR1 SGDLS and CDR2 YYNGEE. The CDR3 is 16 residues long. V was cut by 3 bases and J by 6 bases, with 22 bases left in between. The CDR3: CASSGGGSGPPAEQYF. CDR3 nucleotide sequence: TGTGCCAGCAGCGGAGGGGGGAGCGGTCCCCCTGCCGAGCAGTACTTC.

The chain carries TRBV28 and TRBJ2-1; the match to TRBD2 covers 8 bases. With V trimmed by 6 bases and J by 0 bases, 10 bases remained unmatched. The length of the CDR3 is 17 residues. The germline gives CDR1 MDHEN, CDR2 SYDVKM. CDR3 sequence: CASSPGSGNFSYNEQFF. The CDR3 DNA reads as TGTGCCAGCAGCCCCGGTAGCGGGAATTTCTCCTACAATGAGCAGTTCTTC. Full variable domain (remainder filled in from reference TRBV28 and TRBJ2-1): DVKVTQSSRYLVKRTGEKVFLECVQDMDHENMFWYRQDPGLGLRLIYFSYDVKMKEKGDIPEGYSVSREKKERFSLILESASTNQTSMYLCASSPGSGNFSYNEQFFGPGTRLTVL.

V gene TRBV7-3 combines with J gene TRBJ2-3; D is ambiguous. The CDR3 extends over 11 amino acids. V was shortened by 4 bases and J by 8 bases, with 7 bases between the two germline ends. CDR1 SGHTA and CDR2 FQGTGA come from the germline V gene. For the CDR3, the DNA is TGTGCCAGCAGCTCCGACGGTACGCAGTATTTT. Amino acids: CASSSDGTQYF. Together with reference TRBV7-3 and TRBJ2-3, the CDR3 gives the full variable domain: GAGVSQTPSNKVTEKGKYVELRCDPISGHTALYWYRQSLGQGPEFLIYFQGTGAADDSGLPNDRFFAVRPEGSVSTLKIQRTERGDSAVYLCASSSDGTQYFGPGTRLTVL.

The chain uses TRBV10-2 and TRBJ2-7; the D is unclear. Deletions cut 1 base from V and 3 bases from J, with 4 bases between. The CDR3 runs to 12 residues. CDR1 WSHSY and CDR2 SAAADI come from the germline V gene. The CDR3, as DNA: TGCGCCAGCAGTGAGTTGGACTACGAGCAGTACTTC. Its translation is CASSELDYEQYF.

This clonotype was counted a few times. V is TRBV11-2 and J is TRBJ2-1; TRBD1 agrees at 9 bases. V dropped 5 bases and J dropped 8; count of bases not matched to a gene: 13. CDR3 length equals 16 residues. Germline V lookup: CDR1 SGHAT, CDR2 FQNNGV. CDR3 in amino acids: CASSGGTGLRLDEQFF. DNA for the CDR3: TGTGCCAGCAGCGGGGGGACAGGGTTAAGGTTAGATGAGCAGTTCTTC.

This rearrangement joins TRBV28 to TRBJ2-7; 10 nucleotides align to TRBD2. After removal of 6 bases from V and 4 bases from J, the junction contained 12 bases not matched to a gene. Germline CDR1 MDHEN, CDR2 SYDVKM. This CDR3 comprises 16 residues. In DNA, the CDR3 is TGTGCCAGCAGCTATGATAAGCGGGAGGGCCGGTACGAGCAGTACTTC. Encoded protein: CASSYDKREGRYEQYF.

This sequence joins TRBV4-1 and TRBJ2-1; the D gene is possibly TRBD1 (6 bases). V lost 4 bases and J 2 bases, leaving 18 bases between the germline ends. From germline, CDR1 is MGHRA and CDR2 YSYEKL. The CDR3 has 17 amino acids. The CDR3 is CASSLVADRLTYNEQFF. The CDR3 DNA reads TGCGCCAGCAGCCTCGTAGCAGACAGGCTCACCTACAATGAGCAGTTCTTC.

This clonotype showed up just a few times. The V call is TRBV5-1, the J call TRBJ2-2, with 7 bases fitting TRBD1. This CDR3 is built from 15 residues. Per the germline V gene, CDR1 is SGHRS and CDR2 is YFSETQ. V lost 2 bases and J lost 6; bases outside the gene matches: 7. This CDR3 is CASSFWSQGAGELFF. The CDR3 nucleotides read TGCGCCAGCAGCTTTTGGAGTCAGGGGGCCGGGGAGCTGTTTTTT.

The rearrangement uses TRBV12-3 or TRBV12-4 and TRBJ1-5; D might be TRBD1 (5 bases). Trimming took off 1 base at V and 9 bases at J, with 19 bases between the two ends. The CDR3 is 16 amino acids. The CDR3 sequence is CASSLGGVDLGMPQHF. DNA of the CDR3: TGTGCCAGCAGTTTAGGAGGGGTGGATTTGGGGATGCCCCAGCATTTT.

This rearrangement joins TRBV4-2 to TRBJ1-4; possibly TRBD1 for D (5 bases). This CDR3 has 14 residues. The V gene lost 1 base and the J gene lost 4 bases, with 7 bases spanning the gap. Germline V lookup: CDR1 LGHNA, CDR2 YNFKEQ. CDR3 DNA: TGTGCCAGCAGCCAAGGAGGGGATAATGAAAAACTGTTTTTT. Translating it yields CASSQGGDNEKLFF.

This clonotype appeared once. As DNA, the CDR3 is TGCAGCGTTGCGGCCGGGACAGGGAGCAATGAGCAGTTCTTC. This encodes CSVAAGTGSNEQFF. V and J are TRBV29-1 and TRBJ2-1; 9 bases are a match to TRBD1. The trim removed 4 bases at V and 6 bases at J, leaving 7 bases unmatched. This CDR3 contains 14 residues. Per the germline V gene, CDR1 is SQVTM and CDR2 is ANQGSEA.

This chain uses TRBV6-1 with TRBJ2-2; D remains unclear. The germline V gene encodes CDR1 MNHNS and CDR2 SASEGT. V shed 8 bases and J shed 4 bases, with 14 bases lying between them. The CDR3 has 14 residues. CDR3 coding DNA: TGTGCCAGCTCAAATACGTACAGCACCGGGGAGCTGTTTTTT. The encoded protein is CASSNTYSTGELFF.

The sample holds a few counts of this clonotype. The CDR3 DNA reads TGTGCCAGCAGGACGAAACTGCTAAATACGCAGTATTTT. This codes for CASRTKLLNTQYF. The genes are TRBV28 and TRBJ2-3; D not certain. The CDR3 runs 13 residues. CDR1 is MDHEN and CDR2 is SYDVKM in the germline V gene. V lost 6 bases and J lost 7, with 14 bases in between.

The CDR3 is CASNDGTNTGELFF. CDR3 bases: TGTGCCAGCAACGACGGTACGAACACCGGGGAGCTGTTTTTT. J is TRBJ2-2 and V is TRBV4-2; D not certain. The CDR3 covers 14 residues. CDR1 and CDR2 from the germline V gene are LGHNA and YNFKEQ. Trimming took off 7 bases at V and 0 bases at J, with 9 bases between the two ends.

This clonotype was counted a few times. The CDR3 DNA follows: TGTGCCAGCAGTTGGGGACTAGCGGGGTACGAGCAGTACTTC. This codes for CASSWGLAGYEQYF. The chain links TRBV12-3 or TRBV12-4 to TRBJ2-7; 13 bases line up with TRBD2. CDR3 length: 14 amino acids. Trimming took 4 bases from V and 4 from J; bases not matched to a gene: 1.

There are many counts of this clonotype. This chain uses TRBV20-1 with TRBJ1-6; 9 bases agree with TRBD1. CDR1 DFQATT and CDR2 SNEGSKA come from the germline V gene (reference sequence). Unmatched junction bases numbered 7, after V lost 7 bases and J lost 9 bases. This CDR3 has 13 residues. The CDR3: CSGRDRESSPLHF. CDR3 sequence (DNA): TGCAGTGGTCGGGACAGGGAGTCTTCACCCCTCCACTTT.

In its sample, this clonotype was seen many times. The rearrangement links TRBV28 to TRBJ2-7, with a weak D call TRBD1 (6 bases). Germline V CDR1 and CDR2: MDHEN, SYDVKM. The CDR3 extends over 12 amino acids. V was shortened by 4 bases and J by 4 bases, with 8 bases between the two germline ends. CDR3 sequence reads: CASSYRVYEQYF. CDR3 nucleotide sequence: TGTGCCAGCAGTTACAGGGTATACGAGCAGTACTTC.